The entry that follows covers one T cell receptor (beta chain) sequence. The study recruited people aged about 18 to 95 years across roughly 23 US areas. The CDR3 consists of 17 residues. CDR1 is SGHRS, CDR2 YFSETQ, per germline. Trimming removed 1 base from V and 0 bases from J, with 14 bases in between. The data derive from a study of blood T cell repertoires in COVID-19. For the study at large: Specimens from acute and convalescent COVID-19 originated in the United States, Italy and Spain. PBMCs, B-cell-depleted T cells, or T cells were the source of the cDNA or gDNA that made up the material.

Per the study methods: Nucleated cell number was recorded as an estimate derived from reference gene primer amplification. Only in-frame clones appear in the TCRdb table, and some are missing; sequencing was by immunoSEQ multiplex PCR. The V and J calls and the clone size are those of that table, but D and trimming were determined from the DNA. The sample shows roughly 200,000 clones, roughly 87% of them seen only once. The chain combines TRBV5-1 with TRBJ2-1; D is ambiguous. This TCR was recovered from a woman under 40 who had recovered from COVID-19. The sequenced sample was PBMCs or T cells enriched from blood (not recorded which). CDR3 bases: TGCGCCAGCAGCTTGTCTCCTACGGCTAGCTCCTACAATGAGCAGTTCTTC. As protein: CASSLSPTASSYNEQFF. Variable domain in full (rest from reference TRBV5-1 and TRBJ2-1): KAGVTQTPRYLIKTRGQQVTLSCSPISGHRSVSWYQQTPGQGLQFLFEYFSETQRNKGNFPGRFSGRQFSNSRSEMNVSTLELGDSALYLCASSLSPTASSYNEQFFGPGTRLTVL.